This TCR beta chain was identified during a study of blood T cell repertoires in COVID-19. Overall study context: Sources were T cells, B-cell-depleted T cells, or PBMCs; the material itself was cDNA or gDNA.

J lost 8 bases, V lost 7 bases, and 6 bases had no gene match. The CDR3 is 11 residues long. Germline V gene data show CDR1 as GTSNPN and CDR2 as SVGIG (reference sequence). Original processing methods: It was from reference gene primer amplification that nucleated cell counts were estimated. The assay was immunoSEQ multiplex PCR, and TCRdb's table has in-frame clones only and misses some. From that table come the V and J calls and clone size; the DNA was used to work out D and trimming. The sample lists around 130,000 clones, roughly 80% seen once, with 9.5% to 15% in the top ten. Sequenced input: peripheral blood. The sequence was obtained from an older woman with acute or convalescent COVID-19. V gene TRBV30 combines with J gene TRBJ1-2; TRBD1 matches 8 bases. The CDR3 DNA reads as TGTGCCTTCTTTACAGGGGGGGGCTACACCTTC. This sequence encodes CAFFTGGGYTF.